The present T cell receptor beta chain was sequenced within a study of cytomegalovirus exposure and HLA in healthy donors. The study's findings and limits: Analysis was performed later, and it showed HLA-associated TCR beta chains to be more clonally expanded than equally common others. A later analysis revealed that TCR association rates differed between HLA loci, peaking at DRB1 and bottoming out at HLA-C.

PCR was performed using 60 Vbeta and 13 Jbeta primers. Clones were sequenced by immunoSEQ multiplex PCR, and TCRdb holds only the in-frame ones, with some missing. The sample has about 120,000 clones; around four fifths are singletons. To note about this clone: Its matching antigen is unknown.

Germline V gene data show CDR1 as SNHLY and CDR2 as FYNNEI. The CDR3 contains 12 residues. V was pared by 3 bases and J by 11 bases, with 6 bases of the junction left unmatched. The V and J genes are TRBV2 and TRBJ2-5; 7 bases line up with TRBD1. This sequence originates from a man aged 60-69 years in good health and CMV-seropositive. Sequencing was carried out using PBMCs. The CDR3 DNA reads as TGTGCCAGCAGTGATAACAGGGGCAGGCAGTACTTC. Protein: CASSDNRGRQYF.